These T cell receptor beta chains were read from a single sample in a study of shared clonotypes between healthy human individuals. The protocol was immunoSEQ multiplex PCR, while the TCRdb copy is restricted to in-frame clones and leaves out a portion. The table lists around 640,000 clones, 95% to 96% of them singletons. Sequenced: naive CD8+ T cells sorted from blood. Every receptor here comes from a woman aged 30 to 39 in good health. The CDR3 runs from the conserved cysteine through the conserved F or W. A D gene is named only where the DNA matches it firmly. Clone sizes are given selectively: once, few, many, or a class where the clone is expanded.

>TRBV27|TRBJ2-1|-|-
CASSSHYNEQFF
TGTGCCAGCAGCAGTCACTACAATGAGCAGTTCTTC
>TRBV4-1|TRBJ1-1|-|-
CASSQDTANTEAFF
TGCGCCAGCAGCCAAGATACCGCGAACACTGAAGCTTTCTTT
>TRBV11-2|TRBJ2-7|-|-
CASSPIQELSGYEQYF
TGTGCCAGCAGCCCGATACAGGAACTTAGCGGATACGAGCAGTACTTC
>TRBV29-1|TRBJ2-2|-|-
CSVGGTEANTGELFF
TGCAGCGTTGGGGGGACTGAGGCGAACACCGGGGAGCTGTTTTTT
>TRBV9|TRBJ2-1|TRBD2|-
CASSVGLAGGNEQFF
TGTGCCAGCAGCGTAGGGCTAGCGGGTGGCAATGAGCAGTTCTTC
>TRBV5-1|TRBJ2-5|-|-
CASREGRETQYF
TGCGCCAGCAGGGAAGGCCGGGAGACCCAGTACTTC
>TRBV4-1|TRBJ2-1|TRBD1|-
CASSHRAGGTYNEQFF
TGCGCCAGCAGCCACCGGGCAGGGGGTACCTACAATGAGCAGTTCTTC
>TRBV9|TRBJ2-7|TRBD1|-
CASSVGGTGGFEQYF
TGTGCCAGCAGCGTAGGAGGGACAGGGGGCTTCGAGCAGTACTTC
>TRBV4-1|TRBJ2-7|-|few
CASSQDAWEYEQYF
TGCGCCAGCAGCCAAGATGCATGGGAATACGAGCAGTACTTC
>TRBV27|TRBJ1-1|-|-
CASSYDTYTEAFF
TGTGCCAGCAGCTATGACACCTACACTGAAGCTTTCTTT
>TRBV2|TRBJ2-1|TRBD2|-
CASSLMGLAGSGEQFF
TGTGCCAGCAGTTTAATGGGACTAGCGGGTTCGGGTGAGCAGTTCTTC